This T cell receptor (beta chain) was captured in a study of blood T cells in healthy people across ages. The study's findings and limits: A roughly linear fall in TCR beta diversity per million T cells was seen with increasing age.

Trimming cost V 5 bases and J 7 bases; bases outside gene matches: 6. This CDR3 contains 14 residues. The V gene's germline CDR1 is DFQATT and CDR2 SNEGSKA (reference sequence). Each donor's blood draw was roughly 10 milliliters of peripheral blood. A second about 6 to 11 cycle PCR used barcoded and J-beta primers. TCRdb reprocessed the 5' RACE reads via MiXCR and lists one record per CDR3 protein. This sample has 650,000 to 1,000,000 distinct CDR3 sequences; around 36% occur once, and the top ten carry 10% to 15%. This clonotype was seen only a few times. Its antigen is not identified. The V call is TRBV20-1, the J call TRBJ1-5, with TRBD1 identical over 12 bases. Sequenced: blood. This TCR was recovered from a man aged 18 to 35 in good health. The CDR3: CSAGDRGPYQPQHF. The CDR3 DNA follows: TGCAGTGCTGGGGACAGGGGGCCTTACCAGCCCCAGCATTTT.